The following is a T cell receptor (beta chain) sequence with its context. Antigen unknown. V dropped 2 bases and J dropped 0 bases, with 25 bases sitting between them. The CDR3 spans 20 residues. From germline, CDR1 is PRHDT and CDR2 FYEKMQ (reference sequence). The entry originates in a study of OX40 agonist ivuxolimab in advanced cancers. General study results and limits: Low levels of normalized T-cell clonal expansion also appeared in some nonresponders.

This table comes from immunoSEQ multiplex PCR, and its TCRdb copy is limited to in-frame clones, with some not included. The table records 50,000 to 70,000 clones, 91% of them present only once. The sample here was CD4+ or CD8+ T cells sorted from blood, taken in a trial of the OX40 agonist ivuxolimab. This sequence was found in an adult with an advanced solid tumor such as melanoma, head and neck, liver or kidney cancer. The chain has TRBV13 and TRBJ2-5; no clear D gene. CDR3 coding DNA: TGTGCCAGCAGCTTATTTGAGCCTAACCCCGGTGGGTATTACCAAGAGACCCAGTACTTC. Protein product: CASSLFEPNPGGYYQETQYF. The full variable domain, in which reference TRBV13 and TRBJ2-5 provide the parts outside the CDR3, is AAGVIQSPRHLIKEKRETATLKCYPIPRHDTVYWYQQGPGQDPQFLISFYEKMQSDKGSIPDRFSAQQFSDYHSELNMSSLELGDSALYFCASSLFEPNPGGYYQETQYFGPGTRLLVL.